This is a list of T cell receptor beta chains from one sample in a study of T cells in Graves' hyperthyroidism and ophthalmopathy. TCRdb re-called the multiplex PCR reads with MiXCR, one entry per CDR3 protein. The sample lists fewer than 500,000 distinct CDR3 sequences; approximately 14% were seen once. The specimen sequenced was blood. The receptors originated from a woman in her twenties or thirties with Graves' ophthalmopathy. Each CDR3 is given with its conserved first and last residue. The D gene is left open where the match is weak. Part of the rows lack a size; the others show once, few, many or a class for expanded clones.

V gene,D gene,clone size,J gene,CDR3 protein,CDR3 DNA
TRBV3-1,TRBD2,many,TRBJ2-2,CASSLGTSGTGELFF,TGTGCCAGCAGCCTCGGGACTAGCGGCACCGGGGAGCTGTTTTTT
TRBV28,TRBD1,many,TRBJ1-2,CASYVTGADYGYTF,TGTGCCAGTTACGTTACAGGGGCGGACTATGGCTACACCTTC
TRBV19,TRBD2,few,TRBJ2-3,CATSSGGTDTQYF,TGTGCCACCTCTAGCGGGGGCACAGATACGCAGTATTTT
TRBV12-3/TRBV12-4,NA,many,TRBJ1-1,CASRQDSRYTEAFF,TGTGCCAGCAGACAGGACAGTAGGTATACTGAAGCTTTCTTT
TRBV19,NA,many,TRBJ1-5,CASSPFGSTSNQPQHF,TGTGCCAGTAGTCCCTTTGGGTCTACGAGCAATCAGCCCCAGCATTTT
TRBV4-1,NA,NA,TRBJ1-5,CASSQDGGKGQPQHF,TGCGCCAGCAGCCAAGATGGGGGCAAGGGTCAGCCCCAGCATTTT
TRBV7-6,TRBD1,NA,TRBJ1-3,CASSEGQGHPGNTIYF,TGTGCCAGCAGCGAAGGACAGGGACATCCTGGAAACACCATATATTTT
TRBV5-6,NA,NA,TRBJ1-1,CASSPDSRTRNTEAFF,TGTGCCAGCAGCCCGGACAGCCGGACCCGGAACACTGAAGCTTTCTTT
TRBV6-1,TRBD2,many,TRBJ2-3,CASSEAGGGVDTQYF,TGTGCCAGCAGTGAAGCAGGCGGGGGGGTAGATACGCAGTATTTT
TRBV2,NA,many,TRBJ1-6,CASSVARNSPLHF,TGTGCCAGCAGTGTAGCGAGGAATTCACCCCTCCACTTT
TRBV5-5,NA,NA,TRBJ1-6,CASSGRRNGRSSPLHF,TGTGCCAGCAGCGGGAGAAGGAATGGTAGGAGTTCACCCCTCCACTTT
TRBV25-1,TRBD1,NA,TRBJ2-1,CASSRPDSDRGSYNEQFF,TGTGCCAGCTCTCGCCCTGATTCGGACAGGGGCTCCTACAATGAGCAGTTCTTC
TRBV10-3,TRBD2,few,TRBJ2-7,CAISPLARGTYEQYF,TGTGCCATCAGCCCACTAGCGAGGGGTACCTACGAGCAGTACTTC
TRBV5-1,NA,many,TRBJ1-1,CASSADPGQSNTEAFF,TGCGCCAGCAGCGCTGATCCGGGACAAAGTAACACTGAAGCTTTCTTT
TRBV28,NA,many,TRBJ2-2,CASSPGFGRNTGELFF,TGTGCCAGCAGCCCAGGGTTCGGCCGGAACACCGGGGAGCTGTTTTTT
TRBV12-3/TRBV12-4,TRBD2,many,TRBJ2-1,CASSLRGTYNEQFF,TGTGCCAGCAGTTTGCGGGGGACCTACAATGAGCAGTTCTTC
TRBV2,TRBD2,many,TRBJ2-3,CASSGEGSVTDTQYF,TGTGCCAGCAGTGGGGAGGGTTCTGTCACAGATACGCAGTATTTT
TRBV18,TRBD2,NA,TRBJ2-7,CASQLAGGPYEQYF,TGTGCCAGCCAACTAGCGGGAGGCCCCTACGAGCAGTACTTC
TRBV19,NA,NA,TRBJ1-1,CASSIVERGWQNTEAFF,TGTGCCAGTAGTATAGTTGAGAGGGGATGGCAGAACACTGAAGCTTTCTTT
TRBV10-3,TRBD1,NA,TRBJ2-1,CAIREDRGFNNEQFF,TGTGCCATCAGAGAAGACAGGGGGTTCAACAATGAGCAGTTCTTC
TRBV6-5,NA,few,TRBJ2-2,CASSWGRGPGELFF,TGTGCCAGCAGTTGGGGCAGGGGACCCGGGGAGCTGTTTTTT
TRBV10-3,NA,NA,TRBJ2-3,CATRTPSTDTQYF,TGTGCCACCCGGACACCAAGCACAGATACGCAGTATTTT
TRBV20-1,TRBD1,NA,TRBJ1-5,CSASLGTGVNQPQHF,TGCAGTGCTAGCCTCGGGACAGGGGTCAATCAGCCCCAGCATTTT
TRBV6-1,NA,NA,TRBJ2-6,CASSENPLGALSGANVLTF,TGTGCCAGCAGTGAAAACCCGCTCGGGGCCCTCTCTGGGGCCAACGTCCTGACTTTC
TRBV20-1,NA,NA,TRBJ2-5,CSAKKWGETQYF,TGCAGTGCCAAAAAATGGGGCGAGACCCAGTACTTC
TRBV11-2,NA,many,TRBJ2-1,CASSLPGSHKTPTYNEQFF,TGTGCCAGCAGCTTACCGGGGTCCCACAAAACACCCACCTACAATGAGCAGTTCTTC
TRBV29-1,NA,many,TRBJ2-2,CSVVTGFTGELFF,TGCAGCGTCGTAACAGGTTTCACCGGGGAGCTGTTTTTT
TRBV4-1,NA,NA,TRBJ1-4,CASSPFGEKLFF,TGCGCCAGCAGTCCTTTTGGGGAAAAACTGTTTTTT
TRBV12-3/TRBV12-4,NA,NA,TRBJ2-2,CASSFGNSGELFF,TGTGCCAGCAGTTTTGGCAATAGCGGGGAGCTGTTTTTT